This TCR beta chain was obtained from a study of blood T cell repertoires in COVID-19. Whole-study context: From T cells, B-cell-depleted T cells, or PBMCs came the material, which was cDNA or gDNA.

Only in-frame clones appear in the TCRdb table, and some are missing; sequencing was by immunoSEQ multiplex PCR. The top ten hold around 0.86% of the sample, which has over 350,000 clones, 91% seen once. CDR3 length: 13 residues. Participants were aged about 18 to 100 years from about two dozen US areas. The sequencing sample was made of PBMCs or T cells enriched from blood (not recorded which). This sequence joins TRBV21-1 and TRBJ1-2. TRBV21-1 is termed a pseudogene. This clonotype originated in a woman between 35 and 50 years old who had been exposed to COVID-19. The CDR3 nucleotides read TGTGCCAGCAGCAAAGCGACTGAGGGCGGCTACACCTTC. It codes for CASSKATEGGYTF.